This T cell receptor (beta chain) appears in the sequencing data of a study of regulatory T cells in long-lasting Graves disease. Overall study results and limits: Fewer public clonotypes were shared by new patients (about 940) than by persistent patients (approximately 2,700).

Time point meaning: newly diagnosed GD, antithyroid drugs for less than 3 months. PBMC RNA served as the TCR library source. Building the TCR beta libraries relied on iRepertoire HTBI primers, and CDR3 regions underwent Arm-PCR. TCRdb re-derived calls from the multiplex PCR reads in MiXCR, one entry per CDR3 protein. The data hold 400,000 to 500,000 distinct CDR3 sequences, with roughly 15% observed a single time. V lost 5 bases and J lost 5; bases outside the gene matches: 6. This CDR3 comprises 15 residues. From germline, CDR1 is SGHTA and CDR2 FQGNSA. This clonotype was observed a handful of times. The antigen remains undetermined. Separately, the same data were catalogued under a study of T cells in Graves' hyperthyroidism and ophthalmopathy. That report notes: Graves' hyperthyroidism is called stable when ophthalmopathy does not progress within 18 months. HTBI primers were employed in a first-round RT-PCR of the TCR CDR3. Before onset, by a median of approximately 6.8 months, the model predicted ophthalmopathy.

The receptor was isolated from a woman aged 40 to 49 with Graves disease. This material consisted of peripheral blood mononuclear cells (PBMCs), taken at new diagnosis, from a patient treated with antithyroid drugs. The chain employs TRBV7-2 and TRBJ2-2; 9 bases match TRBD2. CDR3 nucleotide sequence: TGTGCCAGCAGCCCTCCGGGACTAGCAACCGGGGAGCTGTTTTTT. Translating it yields CASSPPGLATGELFF.